Each of the 14 T cell receptor beta chains below was sequenced from the same sample in a study of Tregs in tolerant kidney transplant recipients. Method: immunoSEQ multiplex PCR; TCRdb's copy keeps in-frame clones and lacks some. The repertoire has fewer than 65,000 clones, approximately 85% of them found once; the top ten carry 2.1%. Material: Tregs from blood, obtained before the transplant. These receptors were obtained from a human donor who received a combined kidney and bone marrow transplant.

V and J are TRBV7-2 and TRBJ2-3; TRBD2 matches 9 bases. The CDR3 extends over 15 amino acids. Germline-derived CDR1 and CDR2 are SGHTA and FQGNSA. Losses at the gene ends were 5 bases for V and 2 bases for J; bases not matched to a gene: 5. The CDR3 is CASSPSGIATDTQYF. As DNA, the CDR3 is TGTGCCAGCAGCCCTAGCGGGATCGCCACAGATACGCAGTATTTT.

This chain links TRBV6-1 with TRBJ1-3; TRBD1 agrees at 10 bases. The CDR3 runs 15 residues. V dropped 7 bases and J dropped 4; count of bases not matched to a gene: 7. Germline CDR1 MNHNS, CDR2 SASEGT. CDR3 sequence (DNA): TGTGCCAGCAAAACGGGACAGGGGTCGGGAAACACCATATATTTT. Translating it yields CASKTGQGSGNTIYF.

Only one count was recorded for this clone. The chain couples TRBV11-3 to TRBJ1-1; TRBD1 might be the D (6 bases). V gave up 9 bases and J gave up 6 bases, with 14 bases separating them. The CDR3 has 12 amino acids. Germline CDR1 reads SGHNT; CDR2 reads YENEEA. The CDR3 spells CASSLKGAEAFF. As DNA, the CDR3 is TGTGCCAGTTCCCTTAAGGGGGCTGAAGCTTTCTTT.

The V and J genes are TRBV9 and TRBJ1-4; D gene ambiguous. This CDR3 has 15 residues. Germline V gene lookup returns CDR1 SGDLS and CDR2 YYNGEE. V was clipped by 0 bases and J by 3 bases, with 9 bases between them. The CDR3 loop is CASSVGPGSNEKLFF. In DNA form, the CDR3 reads TGTGCCAGCAGCGTAGGTCCGGGGTCTAATGAAAAACTGTTTTTT.

DNA for the CDR3: TGTGCCAGCAGTGAAGGCCACCGAGGGACTGGGGAGACCCAGTACTTC. Protein product: CASSEGHRGTGETQYF. This sequence joins TRBV2 and TRBJ2-5; a possible D gene is TRBD2 (6 bases). Trimming shortened V by 1 base and J by 5 bases, and 17 bases separated the two germline ends. The germline gives CDR1 SNHLY, CDR2 FYNNEI. The CDR3 covers 16 residues.

In DNA, the CDR3 is TGTGCCAGCTCACGGACAGGTGGATTCGAGCAGTACTTC. This gives the protein CASSRTGGFEQYF. The V gene is TRBV18, the J gene TRBJ2-5; 7 bases match TRBD1. The J call may be in error: the DNA end matches TRBJ2-7 better. The CDR3 is made up of 13 amino acids. Per the germline V gene, CDR1 is KGHSH and CDR2 is LQKENI.

The chain uses TRBV19 and TRBJ2-7, with TRBD2 as a possible D gene (5 bases). CDR3 length equals 13 residues. Germline V gene sequence: CDR1 LNHDA, CDR2 SQIVND (reference sequence). V was pared by 1 base and J by 3 bases, with 7 bases between. CDR3 amino acids: CASSIVGSYEQYF. The CDR3 bases are TGTGCCAGTAGTATAGTTGGGAGCTACGAGCAGTACTTC. The complete variable domain, with remaining parts taken from reference TRBV19 and TRBJ2-7, reads DGGITQSPKYLFRKEGQNVTLSCEQNLNHDAMYWYRQDPGQGLRLIYYSQIVNDFQKGDIAEGYSVSREKKESFPLTVTSAQKNPTAFYLCASSIVGSYEQYFGPGTRLTVT.

This clone was found once. Other DNA sequences of this sample code for an identical CDR3. In DNA form, the CDR3 reads TGTGCCAGCAGCCGAGGAGGGAACTATGGCTACACCTTC. This translates into CASSRGGNYGYTF. J is TRBJ1-2 and V is TRBV6-1, with D hard to call. This CDR3 is built from 13 residues. V was cut by 6 bases and J by 2 bases, with 10 bases left in between. CDR1 is MNHNS and CDR2 is SASEGT in the germline V gene.

This sequence joins TRBV4-1 and TRBJ2-1; 11 bases agree with TRBD1. The CDR3 is made up of 18 amino acids. The trim removed 1 base at V and 7 bases at J, leaving 12 bases unmatched. In germline, CDR1 is MGHRA, CDR2 YSYEKL. The CDR3 coding sequence is TGCGCCAGCAGCCAAGGGTGGTTGGGACAGGGGGTCAGGAATGAGCAGTTCTTC. This codes for CASSQGWLGQGVRNEQFF.

This clone was counted between two and nine times. This chain links TRBV14 with TRBJ2-4, with TRBD1 matching over 7 bases. V dropped 0 bases and J dropped 1; count of bases not matched to a gene: 12. CDR1 and CDR2 (germline): SGHDN, FVKESK. There are 19 residues in the CDR3. The chain's CDR3 is CASSQDGTASPGAKNIQYF. The DNA of the CDR3 is TGTGCCAGCAGCCAAGACGGGACAGCATCCCCCGGGGCCAAAAACATTCAGTACTTC.

The V gene is TRBV18, the J gene TRBJ2-7, with D perhaps TRBD1 (5 bases). The CDR3 runs to 12 residues. The V end lost 2 bases, the J end lost 6 bases, and 8 bases lay between the germline ends. The V gene's germline CDR1 is KGHSH and CDR2 LQKENI. The DNA of the CDR3 is TGTGCCAGCTCACCAGTGGGGCTCGAGCAGTACTTC. It encodes CASSPVGLEQYF.

This sequence joins TRBV6-5 and TRBJ2-5; TRBD1 matches at 8 bases. Losses at the gene ends were 5 bases for V and 12 bases for J; bases not matched to a gene: 5. The germline CDR1 and CDR2 sequences are MNHEY and SVGAGI. This CDR3 has 11 amino acids. CDR3 protein: CASSTPGQEYF. The CDR3 DNA reads TGTGCCAGCAGTACACCGGGACAGGAGTACTTC.

A single count supports this clone. V gene TRBV7-9 combines with J gene TRBJ1-1; D gene uncertain. The CDR3 has 14 residues. V gave up 6 bases and J gave up 4 bases, with 15 bases separating them. Per germline, CDR1 SEHNR and CDR2 FQNEAQ (reference sequence). CDR3 amino acids: CASRRLDWGTEAFF. CDR3 DNA: TGTGCCAGCAGGCGGCTCGACTGGGGCACTGAAGCTTTCTTT. The full variable domain, in which reference TRBV7-9 and TRBJ1-1 provide the parts outside the CDR3, is DTGVSQNPRHKITKRGQNVTFRCDPISEHNRLYWYRQTLGQGPEFLTYFQNEAQLEKSRLLSDRFSAERPKGSFSTLEIQRTEQGDSAMYLCASRRLDWGTEAFFGQGTRLTVV.

The J gene is TRBJ2-3, the V gene TRBV2; 9 bases agree with TRBD2. The J segment lost 3 bases and the V segment lost 11 bases, leaving 9 bases of the junction unmatched. Germline CDR1 and CDR2: SNHLY and FYNNEI. The CDR3 consists of 14 residues. CDR3 sequence (DNA): TGTGCCGGTGATAGCGGGAGAGGGACAGATACGCAGTATTTT. It codes for CAGDSGRGTDTQYF.